The T cell receptor beta chain under discussion was sequenced for a study of monozygotic twins with inflammatory bowel disease. Study outcomes and limitations: Possibly because of limited power, concordant and discordant twins showed no difference in repertoire similarity.

The CDR3 contains 14 residues. From germline, CDR1 is MDHEN and CDR2 SYDVKM. Notes on this clonotype: Its antigen remains unknown.

TCRdb re-called the 5' RACE reads and gives one entry per CDR3 protein, without DNA. This table holds hundreds of thousands of distinct CDR3 sequences. The rearrangement uses TRBV28 and TRBJ1-1; without DNA, the TCRdb call of TRBD1 cannot be checked. Sequences were obtained from blood. This receptor was obtained from a human donor with ulcerative colitis or Crohn's disease, or a healthy co-twin of an affected twin (not recorded which). The CDR3 here is CASSLFRDNTEAFF.